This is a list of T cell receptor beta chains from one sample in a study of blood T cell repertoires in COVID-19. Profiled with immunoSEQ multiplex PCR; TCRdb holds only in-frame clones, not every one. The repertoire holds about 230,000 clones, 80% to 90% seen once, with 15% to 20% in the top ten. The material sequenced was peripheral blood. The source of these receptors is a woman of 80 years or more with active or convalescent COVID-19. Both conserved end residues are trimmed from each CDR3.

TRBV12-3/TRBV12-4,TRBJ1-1,ASSLREGSEAF
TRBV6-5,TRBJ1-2,ASSYEGAYGYT
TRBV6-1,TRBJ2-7,ASSEGTGGDEQY
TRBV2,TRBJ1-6,ASSRGLGSPLH
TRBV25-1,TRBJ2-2,ASRRDRVGELF
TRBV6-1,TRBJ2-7,ASSEALRGYEQY
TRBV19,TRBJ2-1,ASLGEYNEQF
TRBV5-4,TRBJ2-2,ASSLAQRGGVGELF
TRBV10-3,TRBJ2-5,AIGTGGKETQY
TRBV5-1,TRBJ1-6,ASSPQGAPNSPLH
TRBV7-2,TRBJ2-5,ASSGGDWIQETQY
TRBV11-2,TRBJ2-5,ASSLGSGGPGETQY
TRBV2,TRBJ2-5,ASSRLAGSLNTQY
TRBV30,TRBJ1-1,AWSSSGSTEAF
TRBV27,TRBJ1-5,ASSLSGGPHQPQH
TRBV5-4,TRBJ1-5,ASSLGQGGLSNQPQH
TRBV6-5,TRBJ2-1,ASRRTVYNEQF
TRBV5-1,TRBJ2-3,ASSQVLAGGPGTDTQY
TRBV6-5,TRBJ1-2,ASKGELGNYGYT
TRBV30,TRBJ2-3,AWRVGERMYTDTQY
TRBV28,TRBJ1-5,ASLSGGASSQPQH
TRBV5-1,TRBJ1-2,ASSTLGSYGTANYGYT
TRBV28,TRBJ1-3,ASRSQGELNTIY
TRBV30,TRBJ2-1,AWSVGQGIYNEQF
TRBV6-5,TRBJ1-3,ASIFEGSSGNTIY
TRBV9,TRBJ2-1,ASSVTGSNNEQF
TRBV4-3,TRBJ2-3,ASSLRVAGFTDTQY
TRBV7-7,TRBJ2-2,ASSLGRGRGTGELF
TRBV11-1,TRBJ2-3,ASSQAGPSTDTQY
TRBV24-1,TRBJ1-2,ATSEGTGGSTVYGYT
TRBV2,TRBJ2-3,ASYRAAGTDTQY
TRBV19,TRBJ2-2,ASSTTGTGGTGELF
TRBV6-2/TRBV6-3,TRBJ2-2,ASSALGLANTGELF
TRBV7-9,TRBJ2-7,ASSLVAGEQYEQY
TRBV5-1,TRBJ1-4,ASSPGQGSVEKLF
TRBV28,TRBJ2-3,ASSFLLAGALTLTDTQY
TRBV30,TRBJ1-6,AWNKQTGSNSPLH
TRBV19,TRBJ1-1,ASSTTGQMNTEAF
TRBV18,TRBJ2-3,ASSPRGATDTQY
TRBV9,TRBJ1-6,ASSVLQGEGSPLH
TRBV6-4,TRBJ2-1,ASSAQLAGGFNEQF
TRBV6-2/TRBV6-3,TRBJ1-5,ASSPGGGGNQPQH
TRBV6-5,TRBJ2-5,ASSMTGAHQETQY
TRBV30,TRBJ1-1,AWSIQANTEAF
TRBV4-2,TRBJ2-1,ASSQEISRDNEQF
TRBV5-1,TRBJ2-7,ASTPWQGSEQY
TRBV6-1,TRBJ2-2,ASSEGLAGGHTGELF
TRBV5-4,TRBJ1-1,ASSLRQGARTEAF
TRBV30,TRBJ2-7,AWSVRDYEQY
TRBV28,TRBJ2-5,ASRTKVASGQETQY
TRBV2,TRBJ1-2,ASSRTGTNYGYT
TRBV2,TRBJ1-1,ASSLQVNTEAF